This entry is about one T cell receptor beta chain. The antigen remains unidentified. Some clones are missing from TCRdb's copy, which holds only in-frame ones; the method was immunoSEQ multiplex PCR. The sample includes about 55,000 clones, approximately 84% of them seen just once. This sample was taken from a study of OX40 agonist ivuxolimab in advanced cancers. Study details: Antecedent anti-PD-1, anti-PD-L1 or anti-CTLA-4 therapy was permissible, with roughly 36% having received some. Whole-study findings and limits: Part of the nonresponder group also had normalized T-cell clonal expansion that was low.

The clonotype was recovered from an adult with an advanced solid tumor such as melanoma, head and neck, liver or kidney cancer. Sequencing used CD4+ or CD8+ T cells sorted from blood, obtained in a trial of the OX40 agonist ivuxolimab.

CDR3 nucleotide sequence: TGTGCCAGCAGCTTTCGGCTTTCACCCCTCCACTTT. This encodes CASSFRLSPLHF. The chain couples TRBV7-8 to TRBJ1-6, with no clear D. Germline V gives CDR1 SGHVS, CDR2 FQNEAQ. The CDR3 consists of 12 residues. V was clipped by 3 bases and J by 9 bases, with 6 bases between them.